At least ten counts were recorded for the clone carrying this T cell receptor (beta chain). Its antigen is unidentified. This CDR3 region has 16 residues. Trimming left V 2 bases short and J 1 base short, with 12 bases between. Germline CDR1 and CDR2: LNHNV and YYDKDF (reference sequence). This sample is drawn from a study of regulatory T cells in long-lasting Graves disease. Study-wide findings and caveats: Persistent disease showed a preference for TRBV28, TRBJ1-2 and TRBJ2-5. Patients with persistent Graves' had lower TCR diversity than newly diagnosed patients. In persistent patients, shared public clonotypes (around 2,600) outnumbered those in new patients (about 970).

Libraries of TCR beta came from iRepertoire HTBI primers plus Arm-PCR of CDR3 regions. TCRdb re-derived calls from the multiplex PCR reads in MiXCR, one entry per CDR3 protein. The sample shows around 300,000 distinct CDR3 sequences, under 25% of them seen only once. Time point noted: persistent/refractory GD, antithyroid drugs over 5 years with positive TRAb. RNA from PBMCs was the source of the TCR library. This chain connects TRBV15 to TRBJ1-5; unclear D gene. The sequence came from a female donor with Graves disease. Here the sequenced sample was peripheral blood mononuclear cells (PBMCs), taken when the disease was refractory, from a patient treated with antithyroid drugs. The DNA for the CDR3 is TGTGCCACCAGCAGATCCCGGTCAGGAAGCAATCAGCCCCAGCATTTT. Protein sequence: CATSRSRSGSNQPQHF.